This entry is about one TCR beta chain. The antigen it recognizes is unknown. No much larger clonotype is one base removed from it; base qualities were not supplied. The immunoSEQ Assay, a bias-controlled multiplex PCR, was used to amplify TCRbeta CDR3 regions from genomic DNA. The source study handled its data this way. The number of nucleated cells in each sample was estimated from the amplification of reference gene primers within the assay. To quantify the absolute abundance of each unique TCRbeta CDR3 rearrangement, sequence reads were collapsed and filtered. For each sample, productive Simpson clonality was calculated by taking the square root of Simpson's diversity index across productive rearrangements. The source is immuneACCESS, and TCRdb retained only in-frame sequences with V and J called. Part of the clones is not carried over; for the studies checked, unresolved V genes explain less than half of this, and the remainder is unexplained. V and J calls and clone size are copied from that table; D and trimming were computed from the DNA. In all, the sample holds over 80,000 clones, and more than 75% of those were seen once. Roughly 21% of the sample is in the top ten clones.

This sample was taken from a study of blood T cell repertoires in COVID-19 (dated by TCRdb to the early 2020s). Background on the whole study: Collaborator samples came from the United States, Italy and Spain and covered acute and convalescent phases of COVID-19. Samples came from the ongoing ImmuneRACE study (first 160 participants) plus 1,254 subjects from 6 global collaborators. The repertoires were released in a freely available public database meant as a resource for research on the immune response to SARS-CoV-2. Where available, HLA class I and class II types were taken from metadata supplied by the sample provider and were not determined by assay-based typing. A de-identified subject ID, COVID-19 status, age in years and sex were almost always included in the sample metadata. The material from the prospective study consisted of cDNA or gDNA derived from T cells, B-cell-depleted T cells, or PBMCs. Deeply sampled blood TCRbeta repertoires from subjects exposed to, actively infected with, or recovered from COVID-19 were included in the dataset. Overall study outcomes, separate from this receptor: Clinical and demographic metadata were provided uncurated, with the amount varying by source and participant.

As encoded in the germline V gene (reference sequence), CDR1 is MNHNY while CDR2 is SVGAGI. Trimming costs V 7 bases and J 6 bases, and their ends lie 10 bases apart. Reading from cysteine to phenylalanine, the CDR3 counts 12 amino acids. The only DNA kept is the CDR3, 36 bases in frame from the first base. The collaborating institutions used their own protocols to collect whole blood in K2EDTA tubes. For TCRbeta analysis, collaborators shipped samples as frozen whole blood, isolated PBMCs, or DNA extracted from either of those sample types. The sample taken for sequencing was peripheral blood. This clonotype was sampled from a human donor in a cohort sampled during active COVID-19. This chain is built from TRBV6-6 and TRBJ2-1, with a weak D call of TRBD2 (5 bases match). CDR3 protein: CASMARVNEQFF. The nucleotide sequence reads TGTGCCAGCATGGCGCGGGTCAATGAGCAGTTCTTC.